Each of the 14 T cell receptor beta chains below was sequenced from the same sample in a study of molecular identifiers for immune sequencing clone quantification. Each CDR3 protein gets one entry after TCRdb re-called the PCR reads with MiXCR. The table includes about 640,000 distinct CDR3 sequences, around 20% detected once. Material for sequencing was naive CD8+ T cells from blood, with Jurkat cell RNA spiked in. Noted subset: FACS-sorted CD8+CD4-CCR7+CD45RA+ naive T cells. The source of these receptors is a human donor in good health. Some libraries in this study had Jurkat cell RNA spiked in.

Regarding this clonotype: This sequence may be a read error, since a much larger clone differs from it by one base. Because the CDR3 is missing its conserved closing phenylalanine or tryptophan, this is likely a read error. The chain recombines TRBV18 with TRBJ2-5; 7 nucleotides line up with TRBD2. This CDR3 spans 15 amino acids. V shed 3 bases, J shed 3 bases, and the junction held 7 bases outside the gene matches. CDR1 and CDR2 from the germline V gene are KGHSH and LQKENI. The CDR3 reads CASSPGGLAEETQYL. CDR3 nucleotide sequence: TGTGCCAGCTCACCGGGTGGGCTAGCGGAAGAGACCCAGTACCTC.

This clonotype was seen only a few times. This sequence joins TRBV27 and TRBJ2-3; 7 bases are a match to TRBD2. The germline gives CDR1 MNHEY, CDR2 SMNVEV (reference sequence). The V gene end was trimmed by 6 bases and the J gene end by 1 base; junction bases not matched to a gene: 10. This CDR3 is built from 16 residues. The CDR3 bases are TGTGCCAGCAGCCCAATGCCGGGACTACGCACAGATACGCAGTATTTT. It encodes CASSPMPGLRTDTQYF.

The chain employs TRBV19 and TRBJ1-1, with unresolved D. V shed 8 bases and J shed 8 bases, with 12 bases lying between them. This CDR3 contains 11 residues. The germline V gene encodes CDR1 LNHDA and CDR2 SQIVND (reference sequence). The CDR3 bases are TGTGCCAGTTTGAGCTCTTTCGAAGCTTTCTTT. It is translated as CASLSSFEAFF.

In its sample, this clonotype was seen many times. The chain recombines TRBV30 with TRBJ2-3; D remains ambiguous. There are 11 residues in the CDR3. Germline V CDR1 and CDR2: GTSNPN, SVGIG (reference sequence). CDR3 sequence: CALHSTDTQYF. The CDR3 coding sequence is TGTGCACTACATAGCACAGATACGCAGTATTTT.

Many counts were recorded for this clonotype. The V gene is TRBV4-1, the J gene TRBJ2-1; 13 bases match TRBD2. Germline CDR1 reads MGHRA; CDR2 reads YSYEKL. J was trimmed by 9 bases and V by 3 bases; bases with no gene match: 11. This CDR3 has 17 amino acids. The CDR3 here is CASSHRTTSGGAGEQFF. The CDR3 coding sequence is TGCGCCAGCAGCCATCGAACAACTAGCGGGGGGGCCGGTGAGCAGTTCTTC.

Concerning this clonotype: Relative to the germline gene, one junction end is altered; a read error may explain this. The CDR3 protein is CSTRDPGLAGPTQGGELFF. The CDR3 DNA reads TGCAGTACTAGAGATCCGGGACTAGCGGGACCAACCCAGGGCGGGGAGCTGTTTTTT. V is TRBV20-1 and J is TRBJ2-2; 13 positions match TRBD2. Germline V gives CDR1 DFQATT, CDR2 SNEGSKA (reference sequence). The CDR3 length is 19 residues.

Notes on this clonotype: It may be a read error: a sequence one base away is much more abundant. Here the CDR3 reads CASGLAVGQGAAYEQYF. DNA for the CDR3: TGCGCCAGCGGCTTGGCCGTCGGACAGGGTGCGGCCTACGAGCAGTACTTC. The chain recombines TRBV5-1 with TRBJ2-7; the match to TRBD1 covers 8 bases. This CDR3 contains 17 residues. Germline V gene lookup returns CDR1 SGHRS and CDR2 YFSETQ.

This clonotype was detected ten times or more. J is TRBJ1-2 and V is TRBV7-2; 9 nucleotides align to TRBD1. CDR3 length: 17 amino acids. Germline trimming cut 3 bases from V and 4 bases from J; bases unmatched to any gene: 12. CDR1 SGHTA and CDR2 FQGNSA come from the germline V gene. The CDR3 spells CASSFIQGAPIGYGYTF. The CDR3 DNA reads TGTGCCAGCAGCTTCATACAGGGGGCGCCTATAGGCTATGGCTACACCTTC.

Regarding this clonotype: Relative to the germline gene, one junction end is altered; a read error may explain this. This sequence joins TRBV30 and TRBJ2-2; TRBD2 is a possible D gene (6 bases). Germline CDR1 reads GTSNPN; CDR2 reads SVGIG (reference sequence). CDR3 length: 13 amino acids. CDR3 sequence: CAWSLASSGGLFF. The CDR3 coding sequence is TGTGCCTGGAGTTTGGCTTCCTCCGGGGGGCTGTTTTTT. The variable domain in full, with the rest retrieved from reference TRBV30 and TRBJ2-2, is SQTIHQWPATLVQPVGSPLSLECTVEGTSNPNLYWYRQAAGRGLQLLFYSVGIGQISSEVPQNLSASRPQDRQFILSSKKLLLSDSGFYLCAWSLASSGGLFFGEGSRLTVL.

This clonotype was found many times. The rearrangement links TRBV3-1 to TRBJ2-5; D may be TRBD1 (6 bases). Trimming stripped 2 bases from V and 4 bases from J, with 14 bases between. The germline V gene has CDR1 LGHDT and CDR2 YNNKEL (reference sequence). The CDR3 has 15 amino acids. This chain's CDR3 is CASSQFRTARETQYF. The DNA of the CDR3 is TGTGCCAGCAGCCAATTCCGGACAGCGAGAGAGACCCAGTACTTC.

Concerning this clonotype itself: At one of its ends the junction is not consistent with the germline gene, which may arise from a read error. The chain carries TRBV20-1 and TRBJ2-2, with D possibly TRBD2 on 5 matching bases. Germline CDR1 DFQATT, CDR2 SNEGSKA (reference sequence). The CDR3 runs to 17 residues. The CDR3 region has the DNA TGCAGTGCTGGAGATTATAGTTACGGGGAGAACACCGGGGAGCTGTTTTTT. It is translated as CSAGDYSYGENTGELFF.

This sequence joins TRBV16 and TRBJ2-1, with no clear D. Trimming left V 0 bases short and J 0 bases short, with 9 bases between. CDR1 is KGHSY, CDR2 FQNENV, per germline. The CDR3 is made up of 16 amino acids. The CDR3 nucleotides read TGTGCCAGCAGCCAATCGGGCAAGGGCTCCTACAATGAGCAGTTCTTC. Protein product: CASSQSGKGSYNEQFF.

This clonotype was picked up many times. This chain uses TRBV30 with TRBJ2-7; D unclear. The CDR3 sequence is 13 residues long. In germline, CDR1 is GTSNPN, CDR2 SVGIG (reference sequence). The V end lost 0 bases, the J end lost 3 bases, and 9 bases lay between the germline ends. The CDR3 sequence is CAWSVITHYEQYF. As DNA, the CDR3 is TGTGCCTGGAGTGTAATCACTCACTACGAGCAGTACTTC. The entire variable domain, with the rest obtained from reference TRBV30 and TRBJ2-7, is as follows: SQTIHQWPATLVQPVGSPLSLECTVEGTSNPNLYWYRQAAGRGLQLLFYSVGIGQISSEVPQNLSASRPQDRQFILSSKKLLLSDSGFYLCAWSVITHYEQYFGPGTRLTVT.

In this sample, this clonotype turned up many times. The chain is built from TRBV2 and TRBJ1-1, with D tentatively TRBD1 (5 bases). This CDR3 has 14 amino acids. The germline gives CDR1 SNHLY, CDR2 FYNNEI. V lost 8 bases, J lost 0 bases, and 13 bases lay in between. The CDR3 sequence is CASGKGSMNTEAFF. For the CDR3, the DNA is TGTGCCAGCGGTAAGGGGAGCATGAACACTGAAGCTTTCTTT.